This entry concerns a single TCR beta chain. This sample stems from a study of chemoradiotherapy in HPV16-positive cancers. Germline V gene data show CDR1 as SGHAT and CDR2 as FQNNGV. The CDR3 is made up of 15 amino acids. V dropped 0 bases and J dropped 5 bases, with 13 bases sitting between them. The protocol was immunoSEQ multiplex PCR, while the TCRdb copy is restricted to in-frame clones and leaves out a portion. The data contain 2,000 to 3,000 clones, more than 75% of them singletons. Here the sequenced sample was tumor tissue, taken from a patient who underwent chemoradiotherapy. This clonotype originated in a human donor with HPV-associated anogenital cancer. The chain couples TRBV11-2 to TRBJ1-2, with D perhaps matching TRBD1 (6 bases). DNA for the CDR3: TGTGCCAGCAGCTTAGATATCGGGGGCCGGTATGGCTACACCTTC. This translates into CASSLDIGGRYGYTF.